Shown below are 2 T cell receptor beta chains from a single sample sequenced in a study of CD8+CD57+ T cells in acquired aplastic anemia. Patients selected for sequencing had displayed CD8+CD57+ cell expansion by flow cytometry. Genomic DNA templated the TCR beta VDJ and CDR3 profiling. From the reads, TCRdb called clonotypes with MiXCR, one entry per CDR3 protein. The data contain roughly 500,000 distinct CDR3 sequences, under 40% of them singletons. Source material: sorted CD4+, CD8+, or CD8+CD57+ T cells (not recorded which) from PBMCs. The receptors come from a human donor with aplastic anemia.

This clonotype was seen at least ten times. An end of the junction does not agree with germline; a read error may underlie this. The J gene is TRBJ1-6, the V gene TRBV12-3 or TRBV12-4; the match to TRBD1 covers 8 bases. This CDR3 has 14 residues. For the CDR3, the DNA is TGCGCCAGCAGCGACAGGGGTCGTAATTCACCCCTCCACTTT. Amino acids: CASSDRGRNSPLHF.

V usage is TRBV12-3 or TRBV12-4 and J usage is TRBJ1-2; 8 bases line up with TRBD1. The CDR3 is made up of 16 amino acids. V was pared by 6 bases and J by 1 base, with 10 bases of the junction left unmatched. The DNA for the CDR3 is TGTGCCAGCAGGAGGACAGGGAATATACTTAACTATGGCTACACCTTC. Amino acid sequence: CASRRTGNILNYGYTF.